This T cell receptor (beta chain) was sequenced for a study of graft-versus-host responses after intestinal transplantation. Produced via immunoSEQ multiplex PCR; TCRdb's table is partial and in-frame only. Of over 65,000 clones listed, about 90% are singletons. The source is a human patient who received an intestinal transplant, so some T cells may come from the graft donor. Sample: PBMCs, taken 98 days after intestinal transplantation.

CDR3 DNA sequence: TGTGCCAGCAGTTACTCGGCAGGCTATGGCTACACCTTC. The encoded protein is CASSYSAGYGYTF. This sequence joins TRBV6-5 and TRBJ1-2; D is ambiguous. V gave up 0 bases and J gave up 4 bases, with 6 bases separating them. Per the germline V gene, CDR1 is MNHEY and CDR2 is SVGAGI. This CDR3 has 13 amino acids.